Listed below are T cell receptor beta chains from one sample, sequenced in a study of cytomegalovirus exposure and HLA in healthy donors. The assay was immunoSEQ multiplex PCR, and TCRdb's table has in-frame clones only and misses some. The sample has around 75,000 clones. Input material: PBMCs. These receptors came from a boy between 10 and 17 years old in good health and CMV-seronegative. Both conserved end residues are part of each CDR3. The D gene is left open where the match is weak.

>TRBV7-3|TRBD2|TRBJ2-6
TGTGCCAGCAGCTTAACGACTAGCGGGGGGCTCCTGACTTTC
CASSLTTSGGLLTF
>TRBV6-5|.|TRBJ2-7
TGTGCCAGCAGTCCCGACAGAGAACTTTACGAGCAGTACTTC
CASSPDRELYEQYF
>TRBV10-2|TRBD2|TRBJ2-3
TGCGCCAGCACCGAACGGTCGGGGGGGCCCACAGATACGCAGTATTTT
CASTERSGGPTDTQYF
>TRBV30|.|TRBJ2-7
TGTGCCTGGAGTCTCCAGGGTTTCGCCTACGAGCAGTACTTC
CAWSLQGFAYEQYF
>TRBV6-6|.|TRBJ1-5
TGTGCCAGCAACCCTCCCGGTCAGCCCCAGCATTTT
CASNPPGQPQHF
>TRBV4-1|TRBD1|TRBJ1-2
TGCGCCAGCAGCCAAGCCCCCGGGGACAGGGGGAGGTATGGCTACACCTTC
CASSQAPGDRGRYGYTF
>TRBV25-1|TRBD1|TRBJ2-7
TGTGCCAGCAGTGACCACGGGACAGAACGTTACGAGCAGTACTTC
CASSDHGTERYEQYF
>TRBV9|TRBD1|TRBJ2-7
TGTGCCAGCAGCGTCCTACAGGGGCTCTCCTACGAGCAGTACTTC
CASSVLQGLSYEQYF
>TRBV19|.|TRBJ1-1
TGTGCCAGTAGTCCTAACAGGGCTACGAACACTGAAGCTTTCTTT
CASSPNRATNTEAFF
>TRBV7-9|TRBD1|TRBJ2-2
TGTGCCAGCAGCCCGGGGACAGCGAACACCGGGGAGCTGTTTTTT
CASSPGTANTGELFF
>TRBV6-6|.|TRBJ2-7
TGTGCCAGCAGTTACTCGTCGGGATTATCCTACGAGCAGTACTTC
CASSYSSGLSYEQYF
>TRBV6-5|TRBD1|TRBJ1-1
TGTGCCAGCAGTCCCGGACAGGGGAACACTGAAGCTTTCTTT
CASSPGQGNTEAFF
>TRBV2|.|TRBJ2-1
TGTGCCAGCAGCCGAAGACTAGTTGAGCAGTTCTTC
CASSRRLVEQFF
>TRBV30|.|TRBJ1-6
TGTGCCTGGAGTGCCCTTTCGGGGAATTCACCCCTCCCCTTT
CAWSALSGNSPLPF
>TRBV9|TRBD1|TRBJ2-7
TGTGCCAGCAGCGTAGGGACAGGGGACGAGCAGTACTTC
CASSVGTGDEQYF
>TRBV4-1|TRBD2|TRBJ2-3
TGCGCCAGCAGCCAAGGAGTCGGCGGGAGTAACGCAGATAAGCAGTATTTT
CASSQGVGGSNADKQYF
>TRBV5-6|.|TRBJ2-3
TGTGCCAGCAGCCGTCCACAGGGCCCTAGCACAGATACGCAGTATTTT
CASSRPQGPSTDTQYF
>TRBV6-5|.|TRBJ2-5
TGTGCCAGCAGTATAGGGAGTCGAGAGACCCAGTACTTC
CASSIGSRETQYF
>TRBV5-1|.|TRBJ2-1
TGCGCCAGCAGCTTGGCGGTGAGCTCCTACAATGAGCAGTTCTTC
CASSLAVSSYNEQFF
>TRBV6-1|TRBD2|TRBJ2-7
TGTGCCAGCAGCCGAACTAGCGGGGGTGAGATAGAGCAGTACTTC
CASSRTSGGEIEQYF
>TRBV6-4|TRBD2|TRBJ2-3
TGTGCCAGCAGTGACTCGGCGGGAGGGCCAGATACGCAGTATTTT
CASSDSAGGPDTQYF
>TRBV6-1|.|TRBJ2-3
TGTGCCAGCAGTGAAGGGACAGTGCACACAGATACGCAGTATTTT
CASSEGTVHTDTQYF
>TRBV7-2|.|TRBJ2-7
TGTGCCAGCAGCTTCCGCGGGGGCCCCTACGAGCAGTACTTC
CASSFRGGPYEQYF
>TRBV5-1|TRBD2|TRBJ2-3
TGCGCCAGCAGCTTGGACCTAGCGGGGGGATTAGGCACAGATACGCAGTATTTT
CASSLDLAGGLGTDTQYF
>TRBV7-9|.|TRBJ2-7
TGTGCCAGCAGCCCCGTAGTGGACGAGCAGTACTTC
CASSPVVDEQYF
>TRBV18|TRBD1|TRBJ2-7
TGTGCCAGCTCACGGACAGGGCCCTCCTACGAGCAGTACTTC
CASSRTGPSYEQYF
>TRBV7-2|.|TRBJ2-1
TGTGCCAGCAGCTTAGTGGAGCAGAGCTCCTACAATGAGCAGTTCTTC
CASSLVEQSSYNEQFF
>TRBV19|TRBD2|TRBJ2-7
TGTGCCAGTAGTATGGGGGGGTCCACGGGCTTTTACGAGCAGTACTTC
CASSMGGSTGFYEQYF
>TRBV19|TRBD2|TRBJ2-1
TGTGCCAGTAGTTCCGGACTAGCGGGGGGGGAGCAGTTCTTC
CASSSGLAGGEQFF
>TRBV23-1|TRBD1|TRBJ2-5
TGCGCCAGCACCAGGCCCCGGGGACAGGTACAAGAGACCCAGTACTTC
CASTRPRGQVQETQYF
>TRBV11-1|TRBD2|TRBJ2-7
TGTGCCAGCAGTCCCCGGACTAGCGGGGCCTACTACGAGCAGTACTTC
CASSPRTSGAYYEQYF
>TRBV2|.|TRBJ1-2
TGTGCCAGCAGTGGACAGGGCTACACCTTC
CASSGQGYTF
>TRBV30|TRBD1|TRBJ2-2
TGTGCCTGGATAAACCCCGGGACAGGGAACACCGGGGAGCTGTTTTTT
CAWINPGTGNTGELFF
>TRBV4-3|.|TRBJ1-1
TGCGCCAGCAGCGCGGAAAGGGGGGGCACTGAAGCTTTCTTT
CASSAERGGTEAFF
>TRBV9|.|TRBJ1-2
TGTGCCAGCAGAGTAGGGAGTTATGGCTACACCTTC
CASRVGSYGYTF
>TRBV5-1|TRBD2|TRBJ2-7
TGCGCCAGCAGCTCCGGGAAGCGGGAGGATACCTACGAGCAGTACTTC
CASSSGKREDTYEQYF
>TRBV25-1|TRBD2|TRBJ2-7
TGTGCCAGCAGGGGTGGGGAGCGGGAGTCAGGCGAGCAGTACTTC
CASRGGERESGEQYF
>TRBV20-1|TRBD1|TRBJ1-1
TGCAGGCCAGGGGGTGACTCTGAAGCTTTCTTT
CRPGGDSEAFF
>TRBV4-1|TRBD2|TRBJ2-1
TGCGCCAGCAGCCCGATGAGGACTAGCGGGAGCTCCTACAATGAGCAGTTCTTC
CASSPMRTSGSSYNEQFF
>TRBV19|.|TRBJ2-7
TGTGCCAGTAGTATTGCCCTGCGGCAGGGCGCCTACGAGCAGTACTTC
CASSIALRQGAYEQYF
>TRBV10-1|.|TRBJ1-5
TGCGCCAGCAGTGACAAAATTAGCAATCAGCCCCAGCATTTT
CASSDKISNQPQHF
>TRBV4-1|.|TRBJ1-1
TGCGCCAGCAGCCAAGAAATGTCTTCGGAAGCTTTCTTT
CASSQEMSSEAFF
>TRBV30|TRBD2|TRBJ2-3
TGTGCCTGGAGTCTAGCCGGGGGGGGAAGCACAGATACGCAGTATTTT
CAWSLAGGGSTDTQYF
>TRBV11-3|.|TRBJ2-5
TGTGCCAGCAGTTCAGGGGCTGCGGCCCAGTACTTC
CASSSGAAAQYF
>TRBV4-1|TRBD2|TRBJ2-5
TGCGCCAGCAGCCAAGATGAGACTAGCGGGGGGGCCGGAGAGACCCAGTACTTC
CASSQDETSGGAGETQYF
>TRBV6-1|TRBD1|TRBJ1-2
TGTGCCAGCAGTGACCGGGCAGGGGGTTATTCAGGCTATGGCTACACCTTC
CASSDRAGGYSGYGYTF
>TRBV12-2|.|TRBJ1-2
TGTGCAAGTCGCTTATTAGGGACAGGGAGAAATGGCTACACCTTC
CASRLLGTGRNGYTF
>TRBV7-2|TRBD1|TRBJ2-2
TGTGCCAGCAGCCATCTTGGGACAGGGCCGACCGGGGAGCTGTTTTTT
CASSHLGTGPTGELFF
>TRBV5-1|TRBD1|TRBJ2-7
TGCGCCAGCAGCCCCGTCCCGGGACAGGGGAAACCCTACGAGCAGTACTTC
CASSPVPGQGKPYEQYF
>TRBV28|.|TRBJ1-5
TGTGCCAGCAGAACTACCCCACGATATCAGCCCCAGCATTTT
CASRTTPRYQPQHF